The 7 T cell receptor beta chains listed next were all sequenced from one sample in a study of T cell changes during pregnancy in multiple sclerosis. Sequencing was performed with immunoSEQ multiplex PCR; in TCRdb, only in-frame clones are kept and a portion is missing. Among tens of thousands of clones listed, 85% to 95% were seen once. Sequencing used CD4+ T cells from peripheral blood mononuclear cells, obtained in the first trimester of pregnancy. All receptors come from a female donor with multiple sclerosis, enrolled in a pregnancy study.

V and J are TRBV7-8 and TRBJ2-5; 9 bases are shared with TRBD1. This CDR3 comprises 14 residues. Per the germline V gene, CDR1 is SGHVS and CDR2 is FQNEAQ. Trimming at V came to 5 bases and at J to 5 bases, leaving 6 bases not matched to a gene. The CDR3 DNA reads TGTGCCAGCAGCGAGTACAGGGGGCGGGAGACCCAGTACTTC. This gives the protein CASSEYRGRETQYF. Looking up the rest from reference TRBV7-8 and TRBJ2-5 gives the full variable domain: GAGVSQSPRYKVAKRGQDVALRCDPISGHVSLFWYQQALGQGPEFLTYFQNEAQLDKSGLPSDRFFAERPEGSVSTLKIQRTQQEDSAVYLCASSEYRGRETQYFGPGTRLLVL.

The chain uses TRBV11-2 and TRBJ2-7; 9 bases are a match to TRBD2. The CDR3 length is 16 residues. J was trimmed by 6 bases and V by 3 bases; bases with no gene match: 12. The germline CDR1 and CDR2 sequences are SGHAT and FQNNGV. Written as DNA, the CDR3 is TGTGCCAGCAGCTTCCTGCGGGGGGGCCGGAGAGGCGAGCAGTACTTC. Its translation is CASSFLRGGRRGEQYF.

The chain joins TRBV7-8 to TRBJ2-1, with TRBD2 matching 12 bases. Germline assignment: CDR1 SGHVS and CDR2 FQNEAQ. The CDR3 contains 17 residues. The J segment lost 8 bases and the V segment lost 0 bases, leaving 8 bases of the junction unmatched. The chain's CDR3 is CASSLAFGLAGNDEQFF. The CDR3, as DNA: TGTGCCAGCAGCTTAGCCTTCGGACTAGCGGGGAATGATGAGCAGTTCTTC.

This chain joins TRBV5-6 and TRBJ1-1; TRBD1 matches 7 bases. The germline CDR1 and CDR2 sequences are SGHDT and YYEEEE. This CDR3 comprises 14 residues. V shed 4 bases, J shed 0 bases, and the junction held 3 bases outside the gene matches. The CDR3 spells CASSEQGLNTEAFF. CDR3 in DNA: TGTGCCAGCAGCGAACAGGGGTTGAACACTGAAGCTTTCTTT. The complete variable domain, with remaining parts taken from reference TRBV5-6 and TRBJ1-1, reads DAGVTQSPTHLIKTRGQQVTLRCSPKSGHDTVSWYQQALGQGPQFIFQYYEEEERQRGNFPDRFSGHQFPNYSSELNVNALLLGDSALYLCASSEQGLNTEAFFGQGTRLTVV.

V and J are TRBV9 and TRBJ1-2; D possibly corresponds to TRBD1 (6 bases). The CDR3 totals 16 residues. Trimming left V 4 bases short and J 2 bases short, with 18 bases between. Germline values: CDR1 SGDLS, CDR2 YYNGEE. The CDR3, as DNA: TGTGCCAGCAGCCTGGGGGGGGCCGGAATAAACTATGGCTACACCTTC. This encodes CASSLGGAGINYGYTF.

The chain uses TRBV9 and TRBJ1-2, with 7 bases lining up with TRBD1. This CDR3 region has 19 residues. J gave up 3 bases and V 1 base, and 18 bases lay outside the gene matches. Germline V CDR1 and CDR2: SGDLS, YYNGEE. This CDR3 reads CASSVPSPGQLSNYYGYTF. CDR3 DNA sequence: TGTGCCAGCAGCGTACCCTCCCCGGGACAGCTTTCTAATTACTATGGCTACACCTTC. The full variable domain, its missing parts supplied by reference TRBV9 and TRBJ1-2, is DSGVTQTPKHLITATGQRVTLRCSPRSGDLSVYWYQQSLDQGLQFLIQYYNGEERAKGNILERFSAQQFPDLHSELNLSSLELGDSALYFCASSVPSPGQLSNYYGYTFGSGTRLTVV.

This clone is a singleton in its sample. The chain links TRBV6-6 to TRBJ1-3; D possibly corresponds to TRBD1 (5 bases). Per germline, CDR1 MNHNY and CDR2 SVGAGI (reference sequence). V lost 2 bases and J 0 bases, leaving 8 bases between the germline ends. This CDR3 region has 15 residues. The CDR3 here is CASSYDSSSGNTIYF. CDR3 nucleotides: TGTGCCAGCAGTTACGACAGCAGCTCTGGAAACACCATATATTTT.